The 20 T cell receptor beta chains below all came from one sample that was sequenced in a study of T-cell memory formation after mild COVID-19. MiXCR, applied by TCRdb to the 5' RACE reads, yields one record per CDR3 protein. The data contain 150,000 to 200,000 distinct CDR3 sequences, around 10% of them singletons. Sequencing was carried out using PBMCs or a T cell subset sorted from them (not recorded which). The receptors were gathered from a young man who had mild COVID-19 (a few samples of this study predate the infection). Cell type and time point are not known.

There are many counts of this clonotype. V usage is TRBV20-1 and J usage is TRBJ2-3, with TRBD2 as a possible D gene (6 bases). Germline V gene lookup returns CDR1 DFQATT and CDR2 SNEGSKA (reference sequence). Trimming took off 1 base at V and 4 bases at J, with 9 bases between the two ends. The CDR3 has 13 residues. CDR3 loop: CSARVGGADTQYF. DNA for the CDR3: TGCAGTGCTAGAGTTGGCGGGGCAGATACGCAGTATTTT.

The chain combines TRBV20-1 with TRBJ2-7; D may correspond to TRBD1 or TRBD2 (5 bases each). The V gene lost 3 bases and the J gene lost 0 bases, with 9 bases spanning the gap. Germline lookup yields CDR1 DFQATT and CDR2 SNEGSKA (reference sequence). The CDR3 runs to 13 residues. The CDR3 reads CSASGTSSYEQYF. The CDR3 nucleotides are TGCAGTGCTAGCGGGACCTCCTCCTACGAGCAGTACTTC.

The chain has TRBV12-3 or TRBV12-4 and TRBJ2-5; D remains unclear. The V gene lost 5 bases and the J gene lost 5 bases, with 9 bases spanning the gap. CDR3 length: 12 residues. The CDR3 DNA reads as TGTGCCAGCAGTGAGATAGGCGAGACCCAGTACTTC. Translation: CASSEIGETQYF.

This clonotype was seen a handful of times. The chain uses TRBV4-3 and TRBJ2-5; D might be TRBD2 (7 bases). Germline V gene sequence: CDR1 LGHNA, CDR2 YSLEER. This CDR3 spans 15 amino acids. The V end was cut by 4 bases, the J end by 1 base, with 13 bases between. CDR3 DNA sequence: TGCGCCAGCAGCCTGAACGGGGGGCCCCAAGAGACCCAGTACTTC. Residues: CASSLNGGPQETQYF.

This clonotype was seen a handful of times. The CDR3 bases are TGTGCCAGCAGCGCCAGGACAGCAGCAAACACTGAAGCTTTCTTT. It is translated as CASSARTAANTEAFF. V is TRBV7-9 and J is TRBJ1-1, with D perhaps TRBD1 (6 bases). Trimming removed 5 bases at V and 2 bases at J, with 15 bases between. From germline, CDR1 is SEHNR and CDR2 FQNEAQ (reference sequence). This CDR3 is 15 amino acids long.

This clonotype appeared many times. CDR3 nucleotides: TGTGCCAGCAGCCCAGGGACTTACATGAACACTGAAGCTTTCTTT. Its translation is CASSPGTYMNTEAFF. The chain uses TRBV27 and TRBJ1-1; tentatively, D is TRBD1 (5 bases). The CDR3 runs to 15 residues. V was clipped by 6 bases and J by 0 bases, with 14 bases between them. Germline CDR1 is MNHEY and CDR2 is SMNVEV (reference sequence).

The genes are TRBV7-2 and TRBJ2-5; D is unresolved. CDR3 size: 14 residues. Germline V CDR1 and CDR2: SGHTA, FQGNSA. Deletions cut 2 bases from V and 3 bases from J, with 10 bases between. CDR3 sequence (DNA): TGTGCCAGCAGCTTAAACGGACGGAAAGAGACCCAGTACTTC. Its protein product is CASSLNGRKETQYF.

This clonotype was seen only a few times. This chain connects TRBV6-6 to TRBJ1-5; the D is unclear. CDR1 MNHNY and CDR2 SVGAGI come from the germline V gene (reference sequence). V was pared by 10 bases and J by 0 bases, with 16 bases between. CDR3 size: 15 residues. For the CDR3, the DNA is TGTGCCACCCACTACCTTACCGATAGCAATCAGCCCCAGCATTTT. It translates to CATHYLTDSNQPQHF.

This clonotype was seen ten or more times. This chain uses TRBV5-1 with TRBJ2-7; 7 bases agree with TRBD1. The CDR3 spans 16 residues. J lost 4 bases, V lost 0 bases, and 10 bases had no gene match. Germline V lookup: CDR1 SGHRS, CDR2 YFSETQ. CDR3 amino acids: CASSLGQETGSYEQYF. DNA of the CDR3: TGCGCCAGCAGCTTGGGTCAGGAGACAGGGAGTTACGAGCAGTACTTC.

In its sample, this clonotype was seen many times. The chain has TRBV12-3 or TRBV12-4 and TRBJ1-1, with D unresolved. V lost 6 bases and J 2 bases, leaving 7 bases between the germline ends. This CDR3 region has 12 residues. The CDR3 reads CASSRGNTEAFF. The CDR3 region has the DNA TGTGCCAGCAGCCGGGGTAACACTGAAGCTTTCTTT.

This clonotype was recorded at least ten times. The chain combines TRBV7-6 with TRBJ2-1, with D perhaps assigned TRBD1 or TRBD2 (5 bases each). CDR1 SGHVS and CDR2 FNYEAQ come from the germline V gene. The ends were cut back, 0 bases at V and 9 bases at J, with 9 bases in the middle. The CDR3 runs to 13 residues. CDR3 sequence: CASSLAMGTEQFF. CDR3 DNA: TGTGCCAGCAGCTTAGCGATGGGGACTGAGCAGTTCTTC. The full variable domain, in which reference TRBV7-6 and TRBJ2-1 provide the parts outside the CDR3, is GAGVSQSPRYKVTKRGQDVALRCDPISGHVSLYWYRQALGQGPEFLTYFNYEAQQDKSGLPNDRFSAERPEGSISTLTIQRTEQRDSAMYRCASSLAMGTEQFFGPGTRLTVL.

This clonotype has at least ten counts. The chain carries TRBV7-2 and TRBJ1-2; no clear D gene. The CDR3 spans 14 residues. Germline lookup yields CDR1 SGHTA and CDR2 FQGNSA. Trimming left V 1 base short and J 4 bases short, with 10 bases between. CDR3 sequence: CASSLGGRFYGYTF. CDR3 coding DNA: TGTGCCAGCAGCTTAGGTGGCAGGTTCTATGGCTACACCTTC.

This clonotype was observed a handful of times. The V call is TRBV6-2 or TRBV6-3, the J call TRBJ2-5, with 7 bases identical to TRBD2. In germline, CDR1 is MNHEY, CDR2 SVGEGT. This CDR3 has 15 amino acids. Losses at the gene ends were 7 bases for V and 2 bases for J; bases not matched to a gene: 10. CDR3 coding DNA: TGTGCCAGCAAAGGAGGGCTAGCGGATCAAGAGACCCAGTACTTC. Translating gives CASKGGLADQETQYF.

The J gene is TRBJ1-2, the V gene TRBV19, with unresolved D. V was pared by 8 bases and J by 6 bases, with 19 bases between. The CDR3 consists of 14 residues. Per the germline V gene, CDR1 is LNHDA and CDR2 is SQIVND (reference sequence). The CDR3 sequence is CASARNGEVNGYTF. In DNA form, the CDR3 reads TGTGCCAGTGCGCGCAACGGGGAAGTGAATGGCTACACCTTC.

This clonotype was seen more than once but under ten times. The CDR3 coding sequence is TGTGCCAGCAGCTCCTCCCGGGGATCAATTTATGGCTACACCTTC. Residues: CASSSSRGSIYGYTF. V gene TRBV7-2 combines with J gene TRBJ1-2, with no clear D. Germline CDR1 and CDR2: SGHTA and FQGNSA. Trimming took off 4 bases at V and 5 bases at J, with 17 bases between the two ends. The CDR3 consists of 15 residues.

This clonotype was counted at least ten times. Because the CDR3 is missing its conserved closing phenylalanine or tryptophan, this is likely a read error. The limits of the CDR3 on the DNA are not certain, so only TCRdb's listed CDR3 is given. The chain uses TRBV27 and TRBJ2-7; the table's D call TRBD1 went unverified against the DNA. The length of the CDR3 is 12 amino acids, counting both ends. Germline V gene data show CDR1 as MNHEY and CDR2 as SMNVEV (reference sequence). The CDR3 loop reads CASSTGGTGLSL.

CDR3 protein: CSARDPAGGRTDTQYF. The CDR3 coding sequence is TGCAGTGCTAGAGACCCGGCGGGGGGGCGCACAGATACGCAGTATTTT. The genes are TRBV20-1 and TRBJ2-3; 9 bases align to TRBD2. Per germline, CDR1 DFQATT and CDR2 SNEGSKA (reference sequence). This CDR3 region has 16 residues. Trimming at V came to 0 bases and at J to 1 base, leaving 5 bases not matched to a gene.

This clonotype has a handful of counts. The rearrangement uses TRBV5-1 and TRBJ2-3; D might be TRBD2 (6 bases). The CDR3 has 21 amino acids. Germline CDR1 is SGHRS and CDR2 is YFSETQ. V shed 0 bases and J shed 0 bases, with 26 bases lying between them. Here the CDR3 reads CASSLDLAGRYLPGSTDTQYF. The CDR3 region has the DNA TGCGCCAGCAGCTTGGATTTGGCAGGGAGGTACCTCCCCGGTAGCACAGATACGCAGTATTTT.

This chain connects TRBV12-3 or TRBV12-4 to TRBJ2-5; the D is unclear. The CDR3 is 13 amino acids. V lost 2 bases to trimming and J lost 5 bases, with 9 bases between them. For the CDR3, the DNA is TGTGCCAGCAGTTTAATCGTACCCGAGACCCAGTACTTC. This gives the protein CASSLIVPETQYF.

This sequence joins TRBV7-9 and TRBJ2-5; TRBD1 matches at 7 bases. Germline V gene data show CDR1 as SEHNR and CDR2 as FQNEAQ (reference sequence). J was trimmed by 4 bases and V by 6 bases; bases with no gene match: 5. The CDR3 spans 13 residues. The CDR3 nucleotides read TGTGCCAGCAGAACAGGGGCCACAGAGACCCAGTACTTC. Translation gives CASRTGATETQYF.